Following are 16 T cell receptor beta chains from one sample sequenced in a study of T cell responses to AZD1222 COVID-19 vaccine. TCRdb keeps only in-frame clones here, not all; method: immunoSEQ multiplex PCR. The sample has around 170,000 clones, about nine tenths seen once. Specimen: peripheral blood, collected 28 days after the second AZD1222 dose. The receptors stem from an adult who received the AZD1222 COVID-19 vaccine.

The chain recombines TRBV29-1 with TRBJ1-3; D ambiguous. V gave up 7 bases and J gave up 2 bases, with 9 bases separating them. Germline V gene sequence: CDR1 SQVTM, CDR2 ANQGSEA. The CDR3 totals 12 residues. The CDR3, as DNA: TGCAGCGCCGGGCAGGCTGGAAACACCATATATTTT. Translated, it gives CSAGQAGNTIYF.

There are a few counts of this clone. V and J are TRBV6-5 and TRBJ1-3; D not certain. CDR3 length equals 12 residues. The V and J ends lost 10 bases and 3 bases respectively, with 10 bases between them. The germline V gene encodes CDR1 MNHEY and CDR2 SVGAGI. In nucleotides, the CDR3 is TGTGCCACCATAACTGTTGGAAACACCATATATTTT. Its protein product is CATITVGNTIYF.

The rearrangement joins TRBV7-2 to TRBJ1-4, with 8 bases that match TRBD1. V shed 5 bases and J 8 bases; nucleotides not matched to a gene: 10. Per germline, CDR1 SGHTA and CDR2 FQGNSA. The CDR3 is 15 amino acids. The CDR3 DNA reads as TGTGCCAGCAGCGGCCGGACAGGGATAAGCGAAAAACTGTTTTTT. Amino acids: CASSGRTGISEKLFF. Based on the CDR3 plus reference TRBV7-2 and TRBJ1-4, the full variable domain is GAGVSQSPSNKVTEKGKDVELRCDPISGHTALYWYRQSLGQGLEFLIYFQGNSAPDKSGLPSDRFSAERTGGSVSTLTIQRTQQEDSAVYLCASSGRTGISEKLFFGSGTQLSVL.

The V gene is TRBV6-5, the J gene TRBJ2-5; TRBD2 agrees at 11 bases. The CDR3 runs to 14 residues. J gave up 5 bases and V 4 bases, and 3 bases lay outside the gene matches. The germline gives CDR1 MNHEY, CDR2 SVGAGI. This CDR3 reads CASSLAGGPETQYF. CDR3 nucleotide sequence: TGTGCCAGCAGTTTAGCGGGGGGGCCGGAGACCCAGTACTTC.

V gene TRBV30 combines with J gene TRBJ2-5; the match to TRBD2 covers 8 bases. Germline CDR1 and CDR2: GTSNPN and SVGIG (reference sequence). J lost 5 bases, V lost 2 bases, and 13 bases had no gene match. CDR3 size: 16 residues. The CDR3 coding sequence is TGTGCCTGGAGTACCGGGGGGGCACGAGGCCGGGAGACCCAGTACTTC. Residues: CAWSTGGARGRETQYF.

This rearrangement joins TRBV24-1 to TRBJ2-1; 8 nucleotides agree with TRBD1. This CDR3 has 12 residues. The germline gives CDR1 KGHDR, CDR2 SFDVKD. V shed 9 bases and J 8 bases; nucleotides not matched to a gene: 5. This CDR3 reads CATSRQGHEQFF. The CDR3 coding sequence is TGTGCCACCTCGAGACAGGGGCATGAGCAGTTCTTC.

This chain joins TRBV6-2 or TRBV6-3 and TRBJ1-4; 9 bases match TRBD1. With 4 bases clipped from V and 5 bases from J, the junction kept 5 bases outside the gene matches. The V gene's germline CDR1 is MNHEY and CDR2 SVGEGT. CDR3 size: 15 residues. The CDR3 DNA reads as TGTGCCAGCAGTTTCCGGACAGGGGCAAATGAAAAACTGTTTTTT. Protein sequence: CASSFRTGANEKLFF.

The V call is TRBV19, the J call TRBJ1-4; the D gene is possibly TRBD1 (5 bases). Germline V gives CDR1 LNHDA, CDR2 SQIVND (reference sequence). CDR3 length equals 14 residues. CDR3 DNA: TGTGCTTCCCAAGTGAGGGGTGTGGATGAAAAACTGTTTTTT. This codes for CASQVRGVDEKLFF.

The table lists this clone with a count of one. The CDR3 coding sequence is TGCGCCAGCAGCTGGACTAGCGGGAGTTCAGATACGCAGTATTTT. Translating it yields CASSWTSGSSDTQYF. The chain has TRBV5-1 and TRBJ2-3; 13 nucleotides match TRBD2. From germline, CDR1 is SGHRS and CDR2 YFSETQ. The V gene end was trimmed by 3 bases and the J gene end by 4 bases; junction bases not matched to a gene: 2. There are 15 residues in the CDR3.

CDR3 sequence: CASSFNPRDTEAFF. CDR3 coding DNA: TGTGCCAGCAGCTTCAACCCCAGGGACACTGAAGCTTTCTTT. The chain employs TRBV7-2 and TRBJ1-1; the D gene is possibly TRBD1 (5 bases). Germline loops: CDR1 SGHTA, CDR2 FQGNSA. The V and J ends lost 3 bases and 3 bases respectively, with 11 bases between them. The CDR3 is made up of 14 amino acids. The complete variable domain, with remaining parts taken from reference TRBV7-2 and TRBJ1-1, reads GAGVSQSPSNKVTEKGKDVELRCDPISGHTALYWYRQSLGQGLEFLIYFQGNSAPDKSGLPSDRFSAERTGGSVSTLTIQRTQQEDSAVYLCASSFNPRDTEAFFGQGTRLTVV.

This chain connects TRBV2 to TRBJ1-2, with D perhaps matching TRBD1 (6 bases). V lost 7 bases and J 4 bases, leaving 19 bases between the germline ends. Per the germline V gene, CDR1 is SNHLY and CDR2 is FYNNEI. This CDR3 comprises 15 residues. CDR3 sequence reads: CASTFGGGALYGYTF. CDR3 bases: TGTGCCAGCACCTTCGGAGGGGGGGCCCTCTATGGCTACACCTTC.

The CDR3 nucleotides read TGTGCCAGCAGACCCGGGACAGCCCCAGCGACAGATACGCAGTATTTT. It codes for CASRPGTAPATDTQYF. The chain recombines TRBV6-6 with TRBJ2-3; TRBD1 matches 7 bases. Germline V lookup: CDR1 MNHNY, CDR2 SVGAGI (reference sequence). With 6 bases clipped from V and 3 bases from J, the junction kept 12 bases outside the gene matches. The CDR3 spans 16 residues.

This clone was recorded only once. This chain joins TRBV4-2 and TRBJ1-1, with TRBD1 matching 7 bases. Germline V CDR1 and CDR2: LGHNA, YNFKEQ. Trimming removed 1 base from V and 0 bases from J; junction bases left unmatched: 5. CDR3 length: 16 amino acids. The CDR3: CASSQGQGGMNTEAFF. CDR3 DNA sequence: TGTGCCAGCAGCCAAGGACAGGGTGGTATGAACACTGAAGCTTTCTTT.

The CDR3, as DNA: TGTGCCAGCAGCGTAGGGGTGTTCACGGAGACCCAGTACTTC. Its translation: CASSVGVFTETQYF. The rearrangement uses TRBV9 and TRBJ2-5; no clear D gene. Trimming stripped 0 bases from V and 5 bases from J, with 11 bases between. There are 14 residues in the CDR3. Germline CDR1 and CDR2: SGDLS and YYNGEE.

The CDR3 DNA is TGTGCCAGGACCAATTCGGGACAGGGAACCGGTTCACCCCTCCACTTT. Its protein product is CARTNSGQGTGSPLHF. The gene calls are TRBV2 and TRBJ1-6; 9 positions agree with TRBD1. Germline CDR1 reads SNHLY; CDR2 reads FYNNEI. This CDR3 contains 16 residues. The J segment lost 9 bases and the V segment lost 9 bases, leaving 15 bases of the junction unmatched.

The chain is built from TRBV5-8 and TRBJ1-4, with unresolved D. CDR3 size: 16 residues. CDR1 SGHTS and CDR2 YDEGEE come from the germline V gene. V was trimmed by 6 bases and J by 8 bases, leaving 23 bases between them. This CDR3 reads CASTPSPWQDGEKLFF. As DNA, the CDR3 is TGTGCCAGCACCCCTAGTCCGTGGCAGGATGGAGAAAAACTGTTTTTT.